Sequencing of this TCR beta chain was carried out in a study of low-dose radiotherapy and immunotherapy resistance in tumors. Time point noted: after trial treatment. Treatment here: LDRT plus nivolumab, ipilimumab, low-dose cyclophosphamide and aspirin (RACIN trial). Germline CDR1 and CDR2: DFQATT and SNEGSKA (reference sequence). V lost 2 bases and J lost 6, with 22 bases in between. There are 17 residues in the CDR3. The table lists this clonotype with many counts. Primers targeting TRAV and TRBV primed first-strand cDNA, covering alpha and beta chains. Using a constant-region primer together with a V-primer adapter, TCRs were subjected to approximately 20 PCR cycles of amplification. MiXCR, run by TCRdb on the reads, gives a single entry per CDR3 protein. The sample includes 95,000 to 100,000 distinct CDR3 sequences, about a fifth of them seen just once.

This receptor was identified in a male donor with prostate cancer. The material sequenced was PBMCs, taken after low-dose radiotherapy plus immunotherapy. J is TRBJ1-4 and V is TRBV20-1; weak D call: TRBD1 (5 bases). Here the CDR3 DNA reads TGCAGTGCTAGACCAGGGAGGGATGGGGTTATCGATGAAAAACTGTTTTTT. Translation: CSARPGRDGVIDEKLFF.